This T cell receptor (beta chain) was retrieved from a study of Ad26.COV2.S vaccination and SARS-CoV-2 variants. General study points: Vaccine recipients had higher spike-specific TCR breadth than placebo recipients. Post-vaccination breadth of spike-specific CD8+ and CD4+ T cell responses was reportedly substantial.

Deletions cut 0 bases from V and 3 bases from J, with 10 bases between. The CDR3 covers 15 residues. Germline V gene sequence: CDR1 LGHNA, CDR2 YNFKEQ. TCRdb's table, derived via immunoSEQ multiplex PCR, lists solely in-frame clones and lacks some. The top ten clones hold approximately 6% of a sample with 150,000 to 200,000 clones, 87% of them seen once. This clone came up once. Its matching antigen is unknown. The V gene is TRBV4-2, the J gene TRBJ2-3, with D possibly matching TRBD2 (5 bases). The input for sequencing was peripheral blood, taken after recovery from COVID-19. This TCR came from a human donor who had recovered from COVID-19. The DNA of the CDR3 is TGTGCCAGCAGCCAAGACCCGCGGGTGACAGATACGCAGTATTTT. Protein product: CASSQDPRVTDTQYF.